This TCR beta chain was sequenced during a study of response to subunit inactivated influenza vaccine. TCRdb re-derived calls from the RT-PCR reads in MiXCR, one entry per CDR3 protein. The profile shows over 150,000 distinct CDR3 sequences, about 10% of them singletons. Overall study results and limits: Researchers suggested that each seasonal influenza vaccination recruits few new T cells.

The sample holds a few counts of this clonotype. What it binds is not known. Material: non-naive T cells sorted from PBMCs, obtained on the day of vaccination. This clonotype was obtained from a man aged 50-59 years who received an inactivated influenza vaccine.

CDR3 sequence reads: CSAHRGLTEQYF. DNA of the CDR3: TGCAGTGCCCACAGGGGTTTGACGGAGCAGTACTTC. The chain has TRBV20-1 and TRBJ2-7; 7 bases fit TRBD1. The CDR3 extends over 12 amino acids. The J segment lost 7 bases and the V segment lost 6 bases, leaving 9 bases of the junction unmatched. The germline CDR1 and CDR2 sequences are DFQATT and SNEGSKA (reference sequence).